The next 28 T cell receptor beta chains were all read from a single sample in a study of identical twins. TCRdb re-called the 5' RACE reads through MiXCR, storing one row per CDR3 protein. Of approximately 470,000 distinct CDR3 sequences listed, approximately 15% are singletons. The data also belong to a second study, concerning yellow fever vaccine responses in identical twins.

Sequenced: CD4+ T cells sorted from blood. The source is a woman under 30 in good health.

This clonotype appeared a few times. The gene calls are TRBV6-2 or TRBV6-3 and TRBJ2-2, with D possibly being TRBD2 (5 bases). Looked up from germline, CDR1 is MNHEY and CDR2 is SVGEGT. The CDR3 is made up of 17 amino acids. Trimming pared 2 bases from V and 3 bases from J, leaving 16 bases between. The CDR3: CASSYPRGSGYTGELFF. The CDR3 DNA follows: TGTGCCAGCAGTTACCCCCGGGGAAGCGGATACACCGGGGAGCTGTTTTTT.

This clonotype was detected only a few times. This chain connects TRBV20-1 to TRBJ2-6, with D perhaps matching TRBD1 or TRBD2 (6 bases each). The ends were cut back, 5 bases at V and 0 bases at J, with 8 bases in the middle. CDR3 length equals 14 residues. CDR1 and CDR2 from the germline V gene are DFQATT and SNEGSKA (reference sequence). CDR3 in DNA: TGCAGTGCTGGAGGGGGCTCTGGGGCCAACGTCCTGACTTTC. Protein product: CSAGGGSGANVLTF.

The chain links TRBV19 to TRBJ2-7, with D perhaps matching TRBD2 (5 bases). The length of the CDR3 is 13 residues. V lost 3 bases and J lost 2, with 8 bases in between. Germline CDR1 and CDR2: LNHDA and SQIVND (reference sequence). CDR3 in DNA: TGTGCCAGTAGTATTGGGCGGGCCTACGAGCAGTACTTC. Amino acids: CASSIGRAYEQYF.

This clonotype was seen at least ten times. The CDR3 protein is CSVEISGSYEQYF. CDR3 in DNA: TGCAGCGTTGAAATATCGGGCTCCTACGAGCAGTACTTC. The rearrangement joins TRBV29-1 to TRBJ2-7; the D is unclear. The CDR3 extends over 13 amino acids. V was shortened by 2 bases and J by 0 bases, with 8 bases between the two germline ends. Germline CDR1 SQVTM, CDR2 ANQGSEA.

This clonotype was counted at least ten times. V and J are TRBV7-9 and TRBJ2-2; 7 nucleotides agree with TRBD1. The junction had 2 bases not matched to a gene; V was cut back by 0 bases and J by 4 bases. CDR3 size: 15 residues. Germline V lookup: CDR1 SEHNR, CDR2 FQNEAQ (reference sequence). CDR3 sequence reads: CASSLAGQITGELFF. CDR3 DNA: TGTGCCAGCAGCTTAGCGGGACAGATCACCGGGGAGCTGTTTTTT.

The chain recombines TRBV7-8 with TRBJ2-5; tentatively, D is TRBD1 (7 bases). In germline, CDR1 is SGHVS, CDR2 FQNEAQ. The CDR3 has 15 amino acids. V lost 5 bases to trimming and J lost 5 bases, with 18 bases between them. CDR3 sequence reads: CASSPGGIRGETQYF. CDR3 DNA: TGTGCCAGCAGCCCAGGGGGGATCCGAGGGGAGACCCAGTACTTC.

This clonotype has more than one count but fewer than ten. In DNA form, the CDR3 reads TGCAGCGTTAAGCAGGGGAAAACTGAAGCTTTCTTT. Translation gives CSVKQGKTEAFF. The J gene is TRBJ1-1, the V gene TRBV29-1; possible D gene TRBD1, 6 bases. Trimming left V 5 bases short and J 5 bases short, with 12 bases between. Germline lookup yields CDR1 SQVTM and CDR2 ANQGSEA. The CDR3 covers 12 residues. The variable domain in full, completed from reference TRBV29-1 and TRBJ1-1, reads SAVISQKPSRDICQRGTSLTIQCQVDSQVTMMFWYRQQPGQSLTLIATANQGSEATYESGFVIDKFPISRPNLTFSTLTVSNMSPEDSSIYLCSVKQGKTEAFFGQGTRLTVV.

In its sample, this clonotype was seen many times. V usage is TRBV29-1 and J usage is TRBJ2-3; 7 nucleotides agree with TRBD2. Germline-derived CDR1 and CDR2 are SQVTM and ANQGSEA. CDR3 length equals 13 residues. V lost 3 bases, J lost 4 bases, and 4 bases stayed unmatched. Here the CDR3 reads CSVEVGGADTQYF. For the CDR3, the DNA is TGCAGCGTTGAGGTGGGGGGGGCAGATACGCAGTATTTT.

The chain employs TRBV12-3 or TRBV12-4 and TRBJ1-2, with 7 bases aligning to TRBD1. V was pared by 5 bases and J by 0 bases, with 12 bases of the junction left unmatched. This CDR3 has 17 amino acids. CDR3 coding DNA: TGTGCCAGCAGTATTTCCGGGACAGTGGGGGCTAACTATGGCTACACCTTC. As protein: CASSISGTVGANYGYTF.

The rearrangement uses TRBV7-9 and TRBJ1-5; unclear D gene. This CDR3 is built from 15 residues. CDR1 and CDR2 from the germline V gene are SEHNR and FQNEAQ (reference sequence). The ends were cut back, 5 bases at V and 0 bases at J, with 11 bases in the middle. This CDR3 is CASSPGPYSNQPQHF. The CDR3 DNA reads TGTGCCAGCAGCCCGGGCCCTTATAGCAATCAGCCCCAGCATTTT.

This clonotype was detected only once. The CDR3: CASSLRRDSPLHF. The DNA for the CDR3 is TGTGCCAGCAGCTTAAGGCGGGATTCACCCCTCCACTTT. The J gene is TRBJ1-6, the V gene TRBV7-9; D not certain. CDR1 and CDR2 from the germline V gene are SEHNR and FQNEAQ (reference sequence). The CDR3 is made up of 13 amino acids. The V and J ends lost 2 bases and 8 bases respectively, with 7 bases between them.

The chain carries TRBV24-1 and TRBJ2-1; D remains unclear. The V gene lost 6 bases and the J gene lost 9 bases, with 8 bases spanning the gap. The CDR3 sequence is 11 residues long. CDR1 and CDR2 from the germline V gene are KGHDR and SFDVKD. The CDR3 coding sequence is TGTGCCACCAGTATGGATTCTGAGCAGTTCTTC. It yields the protein CATSMDSEQFF.

The J gene is TRBJ2-1, the V gene TRBV15; D not resolved. CDR1 is LNHNV, CDR2 YYDKDF, per germline (reference sequence). V shed 0 bases and J shed 1 base, with 7 bases lying between them. The CDR3 has 15 residues. CDR3 residues: CATSRDPRSYNEQFF. The CDR3 nucleotides are TGTGCCACCAGCAGAGATCCCCGGTCCTACAATGAGCAGTTCTTC.

The genes are TRBV27 and TRBJ2-7; a weak D match, TRBD1 (6 bases). V was clipped by 5 bases and J by 1 base, with 12 bases between them. The CDR3 runs 14 residues. From germline, CDR1 is MNHEY and CDR2 SMNVEV (reference sequence). The CDR3 DNA follows: TGTGCCAGCAGTACCCTGAGGGGGTCCTACGAGCAGTACTTC. This gives the protein CASSTLRGSYEQYF.

The chain links TRBV20-1 to TRBJ2-7, with 7 nucleotides matching TRBD1. The CDR3 contains 15 residues. The junction had 8 bases not matched to a gene; V was cut back by 0 bases and J by 3 bases. Germline V gene data show CDR1 as DFQATT and CDR2 as SNEGSKA (reference sequence). CDR3 region: CSARDGRQGVYEQYF. DNA for the CDR3: TGCAGTGCTAGAGATGGGAGACAGGGCGTCTACGAGCAGTACTTC.

This clonotype came up a few times. The chain couples TRBV4-1 to TRBJ2-4, with 9 bases fitting TRBD1. This CDR3 is built from 15 residues. CDR1 and CDR2 (germline): MGHRA, YSYEKL. J lost 6 bases, V lost 1 base, and 4 bases had no gene match. The CDR3 spells CASSQGDREGNIQYF. Here the CDR3 DNA reads TGCGCCAGCAGCCAAGGGGACAGGGAGGGAAACATTCAGTACTTC.

This clonotype was found a few times. The V call is TRBV20-1, the J call TRBJ2-2; the match to TRBD1 covers 9 bases. Trimming at V came to 6 bases and at J to 0 bases, leaving 5 bases not matched to a gene. CDR3 length: 15 amino acids. Looked up from germline, CDR1 is DFQATT and CDR2 is SNEGSKA (reference sequence). In DNA, the CDR3 is TGCAGTGCACGACAGGGGGTTTCGAACACCGGGGAGCTGTTTTTT. Amino acid sequence: CSARQGVSNTGELFF.

The chain links TRBV28 to TRBJ2-1; 8 positions match TRBD2. V shed 8 bases, J shed 4 bases, and the junction held 13 bases outside the gene matches. This CDR3 is built from 16 residues. Germline-derived CDR1 and CDR2 are MDHEN and SYDVKM. CDR3 DNA sequence: TGTGCCAGCGCTGTGACTAGCGCAACACAATACAATGAGCAGTTCTTC. Translation gives CASAVTSATQYNEQFF.

This clonotype was seen a few times. J is TRBJ2-1 and V is TRBV7-2; D could derive from TRBD1 or TRBD2 (6 bases each). This CDR3 region has 13 residues. Germline CDR1 SGHTA, CDR2 FQGNSA. The ends were cut back, 3 bases at V and 8 bases at J, with 11 bases in the middle. The CDR3 here is CASSLAGGHEQFF. The CDR3, as DNA: TGTGCCAGCAGCTTGGCCGGGGGCCATGAGCAGTTCTTC.

The rearrangement uses TRBV4-1 and TRBJ2-6, with 9 bases aligning to TRBD1. CDR3 length: 17 amino acids. Per germline, CDR1 MGHRA and CDR2 YSYEKL. With 3 bases clipped from V and 0 bases from J, the junction kept 3 bases outside the gene matches. CDR3 region: CASSQETGGSGANVLTF. DNA for the CDR3: TGCGCCAGCAGCCAGGAGACAGGGGGCTCTGGGGCCAACGTCCTGACTTTC.

The chain's CDR3 is CASSFPDSGRGSGYTF. The DNA of the CDR3 is TGTGCCAGCAGTTTTCCCGATTCCGGTCGCGGGAGTGGCTACACCTTC. The chain carries TRBV6-2 or TRBV6-3 and TRBJ1-2, with no clear D. The V end lost 4 bases, the J end lost 7 bases, and 22 bases lay between the germline ends. There are 16 residues in the CDR3. The germline V gene has CDR1 MNHEY and CDR2 SVGEGT.

This clonotype was seen a handful of times. This chain links TRBV6-1 with TRBJ2-1, with D perhaps matching TRBD2 (7 bases). Trimming took off 7 bases at V and 2 bases at J, with 15 bases between the two ends. The length of the CDR3 is 15 residues. Germline V gene data show CDR1 as MNHNS and CDR2 as SASEGT. The CDR3: CASMKLGGPYNEQFF. The CDR3 region has the DNA TGTGCCAGCATGAAGCTGGGGGGGCCCTACAATGAGCAGTTCTTC.

This clonotype came up a few times. V gene TRBV6-5 combines with J gene TRBJ2-7; 9 nucleotides match TRBD1. The length of the CDR3 is 18 residues. After removal of 3 bases from V and 5 bases from J, the junction contained 17 bases not matched to a gene. Germline V gene data show CDR1 as MNHEY and CDR2 as SVGAGI. This CDR3 is CASSYGPSYRGRRHEQYF. In DNA form, the CDR3 reads TGTGCCAGCAGTTATGGCCCCTCCTACAGGGGGCGCAGGCACGAGCAGTACTTC.

This clonotype has ten or more counts. The chain is built from TRBV27 and TRBJ2-3, with a possible D match to TRBD1 (6 bases). The germline CDR1 and CDR2 sequences are MNHEY and SMNVEV (reference sequence). The CDR3 is made up of 12 amino acids. V lost 7 bases and J 1 base, leaving 6 bases between the germline ends. The CDR3 reads CASNRGTDTQYF. As DNA, the CDR3 is TGTGCCAGCAACAGGGGCACAGATACGCAGTATTTT.

V gene TRBV10-2 combines with J gene TRBJ2-2, with D unclear. V gave up 8 bases and J gave up 3 bases, with 10 bases separating them. The CDR3 totals 13 residues. Looked up from germline, CDR1 is WSHSY and CDR2 is SAAADI. The CDR3 DNA reads as TGCGCCAGCCTCCGTCGGGACACCGGGGAGCTGTTTTTT. Its translation: CASLRRDTGELFF.

The chain has TRBV6-2 or TRBV6-3 and TRBJ2-2, with 7 bases identical to TRBD2. This CDR3 spans 14 amino acids. The V gene end was trimmed by 9 bases and the J gene end by 5 bases; junction bases not matched to a gene: 9. Germline values: CDR1 MNHEY, CDR2 SVGEGT. The CDR3 region is CASATSVITGELFF. As DNA, the CDR3 is TGTGCCAGTGCAACTAGCGTTATAACCGGGGAGCTGTTTTTT.

This clonotype turned up a few times. The chain joins TRBV3-1 to TRBJ2-1; 10 bases are a match to TRBD1. This CDR3 comprises 18 residues. The J segment lost 0 bases and the V segment lost 1 base, leaving 6 bases of the junction unmatched. The germline V gene encodes CDR1 LGHDT and CDR2 YNNKEL (reference sequence). The CDR3 loop is CASSQGGQGSSSYNEQFF. CDR3 in DNA: TGTGCCAGCAGCCAAGGGGGACAGGGGTCGAGCTCCTACAATGAGCAGTTCTTC.

The chain has TRBV7-3 and TRBJ1-1, with TRBD1 matching over 7 bases. The CDR3 has 19 amino acids. Germline CDR1 reads SGHTA; CDR2 reads FQGTGA. V was clipped by 1 base and J by 0 bases; unmatched bases: 14. For the CDR3, the DNA is TGTGCCAGCAGCTTAAAGGATTGGGGACAGCCATTATTGAACACTGAAGCTTTCTTT. This gives the protein CASSLKDWGQPLLNTEAFF. Full variable domain (remainder filled in from reference TRBV7-3 and TRBJ1-1): GAGVSQTPSNKVTEKGKYVELRCDPISGHTALYWYRQSLGQGPEFLIYFQGTGAADDSGLPNDRFFAVRPEGSVSTLKIQRTERGDSAVYLCASSLKDWGQPLLNTEAFFGQGTRLTVV.